The 27 T cell receptor beta chains below all came from one sample that was sequenced in a study of T cells after yellow fever vaccination. One entry per CDR3 protein results from TCRdb running MiXCR on the 5' RACE reads. Of about 580,000 distinct CDR3 sequences listed, 17% were seen once; the top ten hold 15% to 20%. This specimen was PBMCs, taken 4 to 5 days after the first yellow fever vaccination. Receptors were obtained from a man between 18 and 29 years old who received the YFV17D yellow fever vaccine.

The V gene is TRBV3-1, the J gene TRBJ2-2; D is possibly TRBD1 (5 bases). CDR1 LGHDT and CDR2 YNNKEL come from the germline V gene (reference sequence). The CDR3 has 16 residues. Trimming left V 2 bases short and J 5 bases short, with 15 bases between. The CDR3 is CASSQQGKLFTGELFF. The CDR3 DNA is TGTGCCAGCAGCCAACAGGGAAAATTATTTACCGGGGAGCTGTTTTTT.

The CDR3 loop is CASSYWRGAYNEQFF. The CDR3 coding sequence is TGTGCCAGCAGTTACTGGCGGGGGGCTTACAATGAGCAGTTCTTC. The chain is built from TRBV6-2 or TRBV6-3 and TRBJ2-1; 8 nucleotides align to TRBD2. V was pared by 1 base and J by 4 bases, with 3 bases of the junction left unmatched. Per the germline V gene, CDR1 is MNHEY and CDR2 is SVGEGT. The CDR3 is 15 residues long.

This rearrangement joins TRBV4-1 to TRBJ1-5; perhaps TRBD1 as D (5 bases). CDR1 is MGHRA and CDR2 is YSYEKL in the germline V gene. The CDR3 has 15 residues. Trimming shortened V by 4 bases and J by 6 bases, and 16 bases separated the two germline ends. In nucleotides, the CDR3 is TGCGCCAGCAGCCCGACCCCAGCGAGGGGTCAGCCCCAGCATTTT. Translation gives CASSPTPARGQPQHF.

The chain carries TRBV4-1 and TRBJ1-1; D unresolved. There are 12 residues in the CDR3. CDR1 and CDR2 (germline): MGHRA, YSYEKL. Trimming took off 7 bases at V and 11 bases at J, with 17 bases between the two ends. DNA of the CDR3: TGCGCCAGCAAAGGGTTCCGGGCGCTGGCTTTCTTT. Protein sequence: CASKGFRALAFF.

There are a few counts of this clonotype. The chain recombines TRBV25-1 with TRBJ1-1; D might be TRBD1 (5 bases). CDR1 and CDR2 from the germline V gene are MGHDK and SYGVNS. V was pared by 4 bases and J by 4 bases, with 16 bases between. The CDR3 is 15 amino acids. The CDR3 region has the DNA TGTGCCAGCAGTGCCCAAGAGGGGTGGGTCACTGAAGCTTTCTTT. It translates to CASSAQEGWVTEAFF.

The genes are TRBV7-6 and TRBJ2-1; D remains unclear. V dropped 7 bases and J dropped 6 bases, with 10 bases sitting between them. Germline CDR1 reads SGHVS; CDR2 reads FNYEAQ. The CDR3 is 12 amino acids. CDR3 sequence reads: CASKAWGNEQFF. CDR3 nucleotide sequence: TGTGCCAGCAAAGCCTGGGGCAATGAGCAGTTCTTC.

This clonotype came up many times. This chain connects TRBV5-1 to TRBJ1-6; 7 nucleotides line up with TRBD1. Trimming cost V 2 bases and J 9 bases; bases outside gene matches: 8. Looked up from germline, CDR1 is SGHRS and CDR2 is YFSETQ. This CDR3 region has 15 residues. The CDR3, as DNA: TGCGCCAGCAGCTTAACAGGGGAAATAGGTTCACCCCTCCACTTT. Its protein is CASSLTGEIGSPLHF.

The J gene is TRBJ2-7, the V gene TRBV9; 9 positions agree with TRBD1. This CDR3 is 15 amino acids long. Trimming removed 0 bases from V and 5 bases from J; junction bases left unmatched: 6. The germline gives CDR1 SGDLS, CDR2 YYNGEE. CDR3 protein: CASSVGGTGRNEQYF. CDR3 DNA sequence: TGTGCCAGCAGCGTAGGTGGGACAGGGCGGAACGAGCAGTACTTC.

This clonotype was detected a few times. V and J are TRBV20-1 and TRBJ2-3, with 7 bases matching TRBD1. The germline CDR1 and CDR2 sequences are DFQATT and SNEGSKA (reference sequence). V gave up 5 bases and J gave up 3 bases; unmatched junction bases: 8. The CDR3 spans 14 residues. CDR3 bases: TGCAGTGCTGGACCCGGGACAGTAACAGATACGCAGTATTTT. Its protein is CSAGPGTVTDTQYF.

This clonotype has a count of ten or more. This chain's CDR3 is CASSARGGSYGYTF. CDR3 in DNA: TGTGCCAGCAGCGCCCGTGGGGGTTCCTATGGCTACACCTTC. The rearrangement joins TRBV7-2 to TRBJ1-2; D is possibly TRBD1 (5 bases). Looked up from germline, CDR1 is SGHTA and CDR2 is FQGNSA. Trimming stripped 5 bases from V and 4 bases from J, with 14 bases between. The CDR3 is 14 residues long. Variable domain in full (rest from reference TRBV7-2 and TRBJ1-2): GAGVSQSPSNKVTEKGKDVELRCDPISGHTALYWYRQSLGQGLEFLIYFQGNSAPDKSGLPSDRFSAERTGGSVSTLTIQRTQQEDSAVYLCASSARGGSYGYTFGSGTRLTVV.

There are a few counts of this clonotype. J is TRBJ1-2 and V is TRBV25-1; no clear D gene. The V and J ends lost 1 base and 7 bases respectively, with 13 bases between them. The CDR3 is made up of 14 amino acids. The V gene's germline CDR1 is MGHDK and CDR2 SYGVNS. CDR3 loop: CASSELGGLGGYTF. The CDR3 DNA reads as TGTGCCAGCAGTGAATTGGGAGGACTAGGTGGCTACACCTTC.

This clonotype was recorded at least ten times. A junction boundary mismatches the germline segment, possibly from a read error. The CDR3 loop is CASSLGGPGELFF. Here the CDR3 DNA reads TGTGCCAGCAGCTTAGGTGGTCCCGGGGAGCTGTTTTTT. The V and J genes are TRBV5-1 and TRBJ2-2, with D unclear. The CDR3 contains 13 residues. CDR1 is SGHRS, CDR2 YFSETQ, per germline.

This clonotype was detected a few times. The chain is built from TRBV5-1 and TRBJ1-5; tentative D call: TRBD1 (6 bases). Trimming took off 1 base at V and 7 bases at J, with 12 bases between the two ends. This CDR3 is 14 amino acids long. Germline CDR1 SGHRS, CDR2 YFSETQ. CDR3 in amino acids: CASSLQGMGQPQHF. CDR3 DNA: TGCGCCAGCAGCTTGCAGGGGATGGGGCAGCCCCAGCATTTT.

The chain uses TRBV10-3 and TRBJ2-7, with D possibly being TRBD1 or TRBD2 (5 bases each). Germline V gene data show CDR1 as ENHRY and CDR2 as SYGVKD. CDR3 length: 17 residues. V shed 1 base and J shed 3 bases, with 19 bases lying between them. CDR3 sequence reads: CAISEFVEGRDLYEQYF. The CDR3, as DNA: TGTGCCATCAGTGAGTTCGTAGAGGGCAGGGACCTCTACGAGCAGTACTTC.

This clonotype was counted only a few times. The genes are TRBV29-1 and TRBJ2-5; 7 bases line up with TRBD1. There are 15 residues in the CDR3. V shed 7 bases and J 2 bases; nucleotides not matched to a gene: 13. Looked up from germline, CDR1 is SQVTM and CDR2 is ANQGSEA. DNA of the CDR3: TGCAGCGCCCTCCCGAGAGGACAGGAGCAAGAGACCCAGTACTTC. Translated, it gives CSALPRGQEQETQYF.

Here the CDR3 DNA reads TGTGCCAGCAGTTATCCCTTTCTGCGGGGGGGGACCGGGGAGCTGTTTTTT. Amino acids: CASSYPFLRGGTGELFF. The chain joins TRBV6-5 to TRBJ2-2, with TRBD2 matching 9 bases. Germline trimming cut 3 bases from V and 5 bases from J; bases unmatched to any gene: 10. Germline V lookup: CDR1 MNHEY, CDR2 SVGAGI. CDR3 size: 17 residues.

The rearrangement uses TRBV3-1 and TRBJ2-5; the D is unclear. V lost 4 bases and J 5 bases, leaving 8 bases between the germline ends. The germline V gene encodes CDR1 LGHDT and CDR2 YNNKEL (reference sequence). The CDR3 is 12 amino acids. The CDR3 sequence: CASSRQAETQYF. CDR3 sequence (DNA): TGTGCCAGCAGCCGTCAGGCGGAGACCCAGTACTTC.

In DNA form, the CDR3 reads TGCAGTGCTAGATCCCCAGACCAACCCCGGGCAGAGACCCAGTACTTC. This codes for CSARSPDQPRAETQYF. J is TRBJ2-5 and V is TRBV20-1, with no clear D. In germline, CDR1 is DFQATT, CDR2 SNEGSKA (reference sequence). There are 16 residues in the CDR3. The germline V and J ends were trimmed by 2 bases and 4 bases, with 20 bases remaining between them.

The CDR3: CASRQGVETLYEQYV. Here the CDR3 DNA reads TGTGCCAGCAGACAGGGGGTAGAGACATTATACGAGCAGTACGTC. The V call is TRBV6-1, the J call TRBJ2-7, with 8 bases identical to TRBD1. This CDR3 spans 15 amino acids. Per the germline V gene, CDR1 is MNHNS and CDR2 is SASEGT. J gave up 4 bases and V 6 bases, and 11 bases lay outside the gene matches.

This clonotype was seen more than once but under ten times. This chain connects TRBV30 to TRBJ2-2; 7 bases match TRBD2. Germline assignment: CDR1 GTSNPN and CDR2 SVGIG (reference sequence). The CDR3 covers 15 residues. V dropped 1 base and J dropped 6; count of bases not matched to a gene: 8. The DNA of the CDR3 is TGTGCCTGGAGTGCCCTGAGCGGGGAATCCGGGGAGCTGTTTTTT. Protein sequence: CAWSALSGESGELFF.

This clonotype came up many times. This sequence joins TRBV29-1 and TRBJ2-7; D is undetermined. The V gene lost 1 base and the J gene lost 3 bases, with 7 bases spanning the gap. The germline gives CDR1 SQVTM, CDR2 ANQGSEA. This CDR3 has 12 residues. The CDR3 is CSVEVADYEQYF. The CDR3 DNA follows: TGCAGCGTTGAAGTAGCCGACTACGAGCAGTACTTC.

This clonotype was detected a few times. V gene TRBV20-1 combines with J gene TRBJ2-1; TRBD2 matches at 11 bases. The V gene end was trimmed by 0 bases and the J gene end by 3 bases; junction bases not matched to a gene: 7. CDR3 length: 17 residues. CDR1 and CDR2 (germline): DFQATT, SNEGSKA (reference sequence). CDR3 sequence reads: CSARDSWTSGRYNEQFF. DNA of the CDR3: TGCAGTGCTAGAGACAGTTGGACTAGCGGGCGCTACAATGAGCAGTTCTTC.

The genes are TRBV15 and TRBJ1-5, with 8 bases identical to TRBD1. The CDR3 spans 14 residues. Germline lookup yields CDR1 LNHNV and CDR2 YYDKDF (reference sequence). Trimming removed 5 bases from V and 2 bases from J; junction bases left unmatched: 2. CDR3 sequence: CATSRGQGNQPQHF. Here the CDR3 DNA reads TGTGCCACCAGCCGGGGACAGGGCAATCAGCCCCAGCATTTT.

This clonotype was observed a handful of times. The chain carries TRBV6-4 and TRBJ2-1; D tentatively reads TRBD1 or TRBD2 (5 bases each). The germline V gene encodes CDR1 MRHNA and CDR2 SNTAGT. The CDR3 is 18 amino acids. Trimming took 2 bases from V and 9 from J, leaving 26 bases between them. CDR3 nucleotide sequence: TGTGCCAGCAGTGACAGAAGAATACAGGTCCCCCAAGGGAGTGAGCAGTTCTTC. Residues: CASSDRRIQVPQGSEQFF.

CDR3 DNA: TGCGCCAGCAGCCAAAGCATTACCCTCACGGGACAATTCGCCTACGAGCAGTACTTC. It translates to CASSQSITLTGQFAYEQYF. The V and J genes are TRBV4-1 and TRBJ2-7; D perhaps matches TRBD1 (6 bases). The CDR3 has 19 residues. Trimming stripped 2 bases from V and 2 bases from J, with 25 bases between. Germline V gene sequence: CDR1 MGHRA, CDR2 YSYEKL.

The chain links TRBV7-2 to TRBJ2-2; TRBD2 aligns across 8 bases. The germline CDR1 and CDR2 sequences are SGHTA and FQGNSA. This CDR3 comprises 18 residues. V lost 6 bases to trimming and J lost 7 bases; unmatched junction nucleotides: 19. The CDR3 sequence: CASSFRAIAGGRVGELFF. CDR3 DNA sequence: TGTGCCAGCAGTTTTAGGGCTATTGCGGGGGGCCGCGTCGGGGAGCTGTTTTTT.

The sample holds many counts of this clonotype. The V call is TRBV7-3, the J call TRBJ1-5; no firm D call. Germline CDR1 is SGHTA and CDR2 is FQGTGA. The V gene lost 2 bases and the J gene lost 6 bases, with 8 bases spanning the gap. The CDR3 consists of 13 residues. As DNA, the CDR3 is TGTGCCAGCAGCTTACGAGCGGGTCAGCCCCAGCATTTT. Its translation: CASSLRAGQPQHF.